Sequencing of this T cell receptor (beta chain) was carried out in a study of identical twins. Findings of the study overall: Excess low generation probability was seen in twin-shared out-of-frame alpha sequences. Twins showed weaker excess sharing in their beta out-of-frame sequences. Fewer insertions characterized abundant cord blood beta clonotypes, whereas memory repertoires showed none.

Via MiXCR, TCRdb re-called the 5' RACE reads, giving one row per CDR3 protein. The table has more than 250,000 distinct CDR3 sequences, about 8.1% seen once; the top ten hold approximately 2.1%. A remark on this clonotype: Its antigen is undetermined.

Trimming took 7 bases from V and 2 from J, leaving 14 bases between them. In germline, CDR1 is ENHRY, CDR2 SYGVKD. This CDR3 region has 14 residues. This sample was shared with a second study, whose subject was yellow fever vaccine responses in identical twins. This second study notes: Twins reportedly appeared to share part of their vaccine T cell response while keeping part individual.

Sequenced material: memory (CD45RO+) T cells sorted from blood. The chain carries TRBV10-3 and TRBJ2-5, with a tentative D call TRBD2 (6 bases). The clonotype was recovered from a woman between 18 and 29 years old in good health. In DNA, the CDR3 is TGTGCCATCATATCATTCGGGGGACAAGAGACCCAGTACTTC. Translation: CAIISFGGQETQYF.